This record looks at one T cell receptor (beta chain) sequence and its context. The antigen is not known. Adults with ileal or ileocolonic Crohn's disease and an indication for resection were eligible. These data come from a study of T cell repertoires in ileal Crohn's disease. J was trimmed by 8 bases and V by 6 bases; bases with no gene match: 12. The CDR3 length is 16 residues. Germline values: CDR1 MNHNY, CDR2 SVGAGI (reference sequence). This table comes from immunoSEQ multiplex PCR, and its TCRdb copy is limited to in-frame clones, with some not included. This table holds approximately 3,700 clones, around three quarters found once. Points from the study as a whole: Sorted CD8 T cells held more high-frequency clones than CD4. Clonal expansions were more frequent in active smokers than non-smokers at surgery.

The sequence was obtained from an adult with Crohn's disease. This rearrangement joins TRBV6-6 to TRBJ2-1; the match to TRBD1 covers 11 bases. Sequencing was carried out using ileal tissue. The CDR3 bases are TGTGCCAGCAGCGAAACCCGGGACAGGGGGTTCGATGAGCAGTTCTTC. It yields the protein CASSETRDRGFDEQFF.